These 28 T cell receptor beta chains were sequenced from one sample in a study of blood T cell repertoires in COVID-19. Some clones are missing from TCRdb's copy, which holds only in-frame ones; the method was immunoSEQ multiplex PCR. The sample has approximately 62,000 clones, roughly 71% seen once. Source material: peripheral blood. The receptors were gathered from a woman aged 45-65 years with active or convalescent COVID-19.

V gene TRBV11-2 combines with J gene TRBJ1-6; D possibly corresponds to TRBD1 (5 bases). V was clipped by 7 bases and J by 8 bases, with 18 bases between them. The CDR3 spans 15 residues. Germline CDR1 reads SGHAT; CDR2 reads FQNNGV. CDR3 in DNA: TGTGCCAGCAACCGAAGGGGCACATCAGATTCACCCCTCCACTTT. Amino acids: CASNRRGTSDSPLHF.

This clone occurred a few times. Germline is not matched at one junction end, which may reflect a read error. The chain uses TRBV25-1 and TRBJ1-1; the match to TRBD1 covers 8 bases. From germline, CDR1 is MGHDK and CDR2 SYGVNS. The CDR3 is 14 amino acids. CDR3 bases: TGTGCCAGCAGACCAGGGGGCTCGAGGACTGGAGCTTTCTTT. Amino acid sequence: CASRPGGSRTGAFF.

CDR3 in amino acids: CASSATSGRDIGELFF. CDR3 nucleotide sequence: TGTGCCAGCAGTGCGACTAGCGGGAGGGATATCGGGGAGCTGTTTTTT. The chain couples TRBV6-4 to TRBJ2-2; 14 nucleotides agree with TRBD2. In germline, CDR1 is MRHNA, CDR2 SNTAGT. V lost 4 bases to trimming and J lost 7 bases; unmatched junction nucleotides: 5. The CDR3 spans 16 residues.

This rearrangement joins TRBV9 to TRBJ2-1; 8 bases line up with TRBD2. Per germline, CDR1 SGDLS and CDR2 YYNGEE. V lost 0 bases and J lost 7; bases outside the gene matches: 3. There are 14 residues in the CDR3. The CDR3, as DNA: TGTGCCAGCAGCGTAGGGGCGGGAGGAAATGAGCAGTTCTTC. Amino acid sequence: CASSVGAGGNEQFF.

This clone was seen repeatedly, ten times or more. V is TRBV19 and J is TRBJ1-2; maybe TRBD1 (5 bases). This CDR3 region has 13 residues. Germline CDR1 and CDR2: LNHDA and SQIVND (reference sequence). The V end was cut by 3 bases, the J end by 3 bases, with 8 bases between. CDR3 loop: CASSIRGDYGYTF. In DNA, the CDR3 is TGTGCCAGTAGTATCCGGGGGGACTATGGCTACACCTTC.

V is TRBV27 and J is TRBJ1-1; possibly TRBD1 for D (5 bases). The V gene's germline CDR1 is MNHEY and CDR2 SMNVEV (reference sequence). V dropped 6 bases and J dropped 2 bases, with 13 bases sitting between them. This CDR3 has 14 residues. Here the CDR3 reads CASSLFDSNTEAFF. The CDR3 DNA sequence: TGTGCCAGCAGCCTATTCGACAGTAACACTGAAGCTTTCTTT.

The CDR3 loop reads CASSQQEGTDTQYF. The CDR3 DNA is TGCGCCAGCAGCCAGCAAGAGGGCACAGATACGCAGTATTTT. The chain employs TRBV4-1 and TRBJ2-3, with D uncertain. Looked up from germline, CDR1 is MGHRA and CDR2 is YSYEKL. This CDR3 is 14 amino acids long. Deletions cut 3 bases from V and 1 base from J, with 8 bases between.

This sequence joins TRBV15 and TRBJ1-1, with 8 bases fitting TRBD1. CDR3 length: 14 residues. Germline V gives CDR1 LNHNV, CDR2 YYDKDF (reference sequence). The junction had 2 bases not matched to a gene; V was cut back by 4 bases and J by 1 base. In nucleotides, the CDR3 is TGTGCCACCAGCATAGACAGGGGGAACACTGAAGCTTTCTTT. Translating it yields CATSIDRGNTEAFF.

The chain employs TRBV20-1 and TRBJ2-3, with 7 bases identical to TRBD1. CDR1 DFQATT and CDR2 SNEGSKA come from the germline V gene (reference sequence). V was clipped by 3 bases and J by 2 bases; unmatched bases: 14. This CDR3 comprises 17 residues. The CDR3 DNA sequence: TGCAGTGCTAGTCATTCCCAGGACAGGCCACTCACAGATACGCAGTATTTT. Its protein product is CSASHSQDRPLTDTQYF.

The CDR3 DNA sequence: TGCGCCAGCAGCCCCCAAGGTAGCGGGAGTCAAGATACGCAGTATTTT. Its protein product is CASSPQGSGSQDTQYF. The rearrangement links TRBV5-1 to TRBJ2-3; 9 bases are a match to TRBD2. The V and J ends lost 4 bases and 5 bases, in that order; junction bases with no gene match: 11. CDR3 size: 16 residues. Germline V gene data show CDR1 as SGHRS and CDR2 as YFSETQ. The full variable domain, rest sourced from reference TRBV5-1 and TRBJ2-3, is KAGVTQTPRYLIKTRGQQVTLSCSPISGHRSVSWYQQTPGQGLQFLFEYFSETQRNKGNFPGRFSGRQFSNSRSEMNVSTLELGDSALYLCASSPQGSGSQDTQYFGPGTRLTVL.

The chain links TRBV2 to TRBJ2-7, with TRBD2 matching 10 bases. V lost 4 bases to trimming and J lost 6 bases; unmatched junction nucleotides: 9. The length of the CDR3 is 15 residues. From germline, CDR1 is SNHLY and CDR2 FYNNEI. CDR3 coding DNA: TGTGCCAGCAGTGCGCAAGCGGGAGGGCTTAGCGAGCAGTACTTC. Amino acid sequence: CASSAQAGGLSEQYF. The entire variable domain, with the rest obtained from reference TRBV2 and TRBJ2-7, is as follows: EPEVTQTPSHQVTQMGQEVILRCVPISNHLYFYWYRQILGQKVEFLVSFYNNEISEKSEIFDDQFSVERPDGSNFTLKIRSTKLEDSAMYFCASSAQAGGLSEQYFGPGTRLTVT.

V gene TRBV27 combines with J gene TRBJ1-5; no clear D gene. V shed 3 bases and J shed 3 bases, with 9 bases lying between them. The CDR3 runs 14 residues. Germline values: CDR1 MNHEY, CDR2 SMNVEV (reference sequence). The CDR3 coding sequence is TGTGCCAGCAGTTTCGGGCGGGACAATCAGCCCCAGCATTTT. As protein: CASSFGRDNQPQHF.

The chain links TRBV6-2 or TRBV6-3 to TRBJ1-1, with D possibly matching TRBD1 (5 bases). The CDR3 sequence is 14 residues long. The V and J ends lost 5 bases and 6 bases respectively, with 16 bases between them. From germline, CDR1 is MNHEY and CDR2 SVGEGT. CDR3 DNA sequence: TGTGCCAGCAGTGCCTACTCAGGAGGGGCTGAAGCTTTCTTT. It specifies CASSAYSGGAEAFF.

CDR3 DNA: TGTGCCAGCAGCCCTGTAGCGGGGTTGAGCTCCTACGAGCAGTACTTC. It is translated as CASSPVAGLSSYEQYF. This chain connects TRBV5-6 to TRBJ2-7, with 8 bases lining up with TRBD2. The J segment lost 0 bases and the V segment lost 4 bases, leaving 9 bases of the junction unmatched. Germline V lookup: CDR1 SGHDT, CDR2 YYEEEE. This CDR3 comprises 16 residues.

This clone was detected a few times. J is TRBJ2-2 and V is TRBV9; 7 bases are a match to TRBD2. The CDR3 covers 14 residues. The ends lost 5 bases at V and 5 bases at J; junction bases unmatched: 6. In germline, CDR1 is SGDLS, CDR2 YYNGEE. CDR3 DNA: TGTGCCAGCAGTAGCAGAGCGGGGACCGGGGAGCTGTTTTTT. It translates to CASSSRAGTGELFF.

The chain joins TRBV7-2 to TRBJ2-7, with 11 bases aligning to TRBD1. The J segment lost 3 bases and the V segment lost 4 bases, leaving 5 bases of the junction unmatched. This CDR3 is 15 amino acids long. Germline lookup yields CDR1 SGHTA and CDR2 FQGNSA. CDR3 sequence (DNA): TGTGCCAGCAGCTCCCGGACAGGGGGCATCTACGAGCAGTACTTC. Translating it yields CASSSRTGGIYEQYF.

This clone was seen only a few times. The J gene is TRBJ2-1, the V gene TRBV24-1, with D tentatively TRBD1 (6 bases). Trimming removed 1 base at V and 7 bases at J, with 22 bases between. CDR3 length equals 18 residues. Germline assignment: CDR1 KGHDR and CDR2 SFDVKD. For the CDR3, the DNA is TGTGCCACCAGTGATTTTAACCACGGACAGTCTGCACGGAATGAGCAGTTCTTC. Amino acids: CATSDFNHGQSARNEQFF.

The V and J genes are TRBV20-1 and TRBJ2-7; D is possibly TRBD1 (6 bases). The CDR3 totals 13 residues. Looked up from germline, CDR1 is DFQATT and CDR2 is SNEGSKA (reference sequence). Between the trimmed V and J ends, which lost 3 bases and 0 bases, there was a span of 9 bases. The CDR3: CSASGGSSYEQYF. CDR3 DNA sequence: TGCAGTGCTAGTGGGGGCAGCTCCTACGAGCAGTACTTC.

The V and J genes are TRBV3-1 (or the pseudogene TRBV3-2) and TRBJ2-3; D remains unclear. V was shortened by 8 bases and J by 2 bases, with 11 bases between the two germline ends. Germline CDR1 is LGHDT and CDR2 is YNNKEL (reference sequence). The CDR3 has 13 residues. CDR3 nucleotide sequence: TGTGCCAGCGGTCGGAGCCCCACAGATACGCAGTATTTT. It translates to CASGRSPTDTQYF.

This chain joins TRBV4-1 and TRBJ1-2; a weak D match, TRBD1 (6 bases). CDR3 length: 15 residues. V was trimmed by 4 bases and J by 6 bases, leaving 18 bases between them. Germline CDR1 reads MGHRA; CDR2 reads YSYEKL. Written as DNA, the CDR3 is TGCGCCAGCAGCCGATCCCCGGGACAACTGGATGGCTACACCTTC. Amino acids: CASSRSPGQLDGYTF.

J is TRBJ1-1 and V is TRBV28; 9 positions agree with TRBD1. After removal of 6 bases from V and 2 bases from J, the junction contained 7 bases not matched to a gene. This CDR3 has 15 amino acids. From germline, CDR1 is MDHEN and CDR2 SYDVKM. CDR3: CASRVNRGRNTEAFF. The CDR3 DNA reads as TGTGCCAGCAGGGTGAACAGGGGGCGAAACACTGAAGCTTTCTTT.

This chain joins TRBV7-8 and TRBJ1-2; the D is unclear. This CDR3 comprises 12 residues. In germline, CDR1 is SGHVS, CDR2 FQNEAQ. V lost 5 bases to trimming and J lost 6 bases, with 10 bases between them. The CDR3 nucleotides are TGTGCCAGCAGCCCTAGTACGGATGGCTACACCTTC. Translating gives CASSPSTDGYTF.

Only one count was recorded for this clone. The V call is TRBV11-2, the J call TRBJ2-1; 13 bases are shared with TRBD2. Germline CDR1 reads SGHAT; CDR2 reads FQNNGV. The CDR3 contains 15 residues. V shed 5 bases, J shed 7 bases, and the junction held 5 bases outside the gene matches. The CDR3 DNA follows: TGTGCCAGCAGCCCGGGACTAGCGGGATCAAATGAGCAGTTCTTC. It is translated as CASSPGLAGSNEQFF.

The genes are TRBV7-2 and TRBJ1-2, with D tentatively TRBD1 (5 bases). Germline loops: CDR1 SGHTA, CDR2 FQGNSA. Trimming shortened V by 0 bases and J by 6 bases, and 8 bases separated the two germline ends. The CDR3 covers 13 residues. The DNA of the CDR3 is TGTGCCAGCAGCTTAGCCAGGGTCGATGGCTACACCTTC. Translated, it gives CASSLARVDGYTF. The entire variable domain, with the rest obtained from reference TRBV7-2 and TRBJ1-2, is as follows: GAGVSQSPSNKVTEKGKDVELRCDPISGHTALYWYRQSLGQGLEFLIYFQGNSAPDKSGLPSDRFSAERTGGSVSTLTIQRTQQEDSAVYLCASSLARVDGYTFGSGTRLTVV.

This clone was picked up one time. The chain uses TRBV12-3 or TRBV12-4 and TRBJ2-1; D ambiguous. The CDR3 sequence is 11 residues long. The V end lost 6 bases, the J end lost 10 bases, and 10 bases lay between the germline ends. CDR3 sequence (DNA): TGTGCCAGCAGAGCGAGCAGCGAGCAGTTCTTC. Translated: CASRASSEQFF.

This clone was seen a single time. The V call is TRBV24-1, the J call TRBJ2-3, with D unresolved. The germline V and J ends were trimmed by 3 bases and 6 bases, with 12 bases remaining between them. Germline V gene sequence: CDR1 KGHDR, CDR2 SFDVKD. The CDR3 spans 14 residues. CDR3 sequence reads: CATSDPGLGDTQYF. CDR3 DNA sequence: TGTGCCACCAGTGATCCGGGTCTTGGGGATACGCAGTATTTT.

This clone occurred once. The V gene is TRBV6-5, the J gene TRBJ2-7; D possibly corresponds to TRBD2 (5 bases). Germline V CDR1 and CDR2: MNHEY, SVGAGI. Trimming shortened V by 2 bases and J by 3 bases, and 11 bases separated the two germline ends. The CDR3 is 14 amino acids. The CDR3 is CASSYAYGIYEQYF. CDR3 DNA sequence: TGTGCCAGCAGTTACGCATACGGGATCTACGAGCAGTACTTC.

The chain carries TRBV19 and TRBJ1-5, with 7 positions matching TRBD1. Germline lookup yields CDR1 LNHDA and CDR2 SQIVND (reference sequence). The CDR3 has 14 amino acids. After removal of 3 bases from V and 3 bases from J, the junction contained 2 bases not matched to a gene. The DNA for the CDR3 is TGTGCCAGTAGTATGACAGGGTACAATCAGCCCCAGCATTTT. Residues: CASSMTGYNQPQHF.